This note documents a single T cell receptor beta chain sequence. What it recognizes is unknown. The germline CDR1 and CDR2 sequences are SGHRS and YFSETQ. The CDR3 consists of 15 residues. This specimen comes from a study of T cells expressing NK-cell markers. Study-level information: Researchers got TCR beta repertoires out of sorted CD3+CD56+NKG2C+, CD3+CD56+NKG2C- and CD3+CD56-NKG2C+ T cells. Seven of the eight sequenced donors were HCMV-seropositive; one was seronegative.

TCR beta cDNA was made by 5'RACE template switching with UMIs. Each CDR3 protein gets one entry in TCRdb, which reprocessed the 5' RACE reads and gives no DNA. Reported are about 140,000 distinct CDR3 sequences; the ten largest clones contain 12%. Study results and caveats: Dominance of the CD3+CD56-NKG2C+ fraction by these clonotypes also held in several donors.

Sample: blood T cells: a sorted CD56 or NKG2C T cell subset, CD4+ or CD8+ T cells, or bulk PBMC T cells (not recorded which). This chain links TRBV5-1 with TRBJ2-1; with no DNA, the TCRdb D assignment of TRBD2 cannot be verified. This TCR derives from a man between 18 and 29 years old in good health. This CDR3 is CASSQLAGDYNEQFF.